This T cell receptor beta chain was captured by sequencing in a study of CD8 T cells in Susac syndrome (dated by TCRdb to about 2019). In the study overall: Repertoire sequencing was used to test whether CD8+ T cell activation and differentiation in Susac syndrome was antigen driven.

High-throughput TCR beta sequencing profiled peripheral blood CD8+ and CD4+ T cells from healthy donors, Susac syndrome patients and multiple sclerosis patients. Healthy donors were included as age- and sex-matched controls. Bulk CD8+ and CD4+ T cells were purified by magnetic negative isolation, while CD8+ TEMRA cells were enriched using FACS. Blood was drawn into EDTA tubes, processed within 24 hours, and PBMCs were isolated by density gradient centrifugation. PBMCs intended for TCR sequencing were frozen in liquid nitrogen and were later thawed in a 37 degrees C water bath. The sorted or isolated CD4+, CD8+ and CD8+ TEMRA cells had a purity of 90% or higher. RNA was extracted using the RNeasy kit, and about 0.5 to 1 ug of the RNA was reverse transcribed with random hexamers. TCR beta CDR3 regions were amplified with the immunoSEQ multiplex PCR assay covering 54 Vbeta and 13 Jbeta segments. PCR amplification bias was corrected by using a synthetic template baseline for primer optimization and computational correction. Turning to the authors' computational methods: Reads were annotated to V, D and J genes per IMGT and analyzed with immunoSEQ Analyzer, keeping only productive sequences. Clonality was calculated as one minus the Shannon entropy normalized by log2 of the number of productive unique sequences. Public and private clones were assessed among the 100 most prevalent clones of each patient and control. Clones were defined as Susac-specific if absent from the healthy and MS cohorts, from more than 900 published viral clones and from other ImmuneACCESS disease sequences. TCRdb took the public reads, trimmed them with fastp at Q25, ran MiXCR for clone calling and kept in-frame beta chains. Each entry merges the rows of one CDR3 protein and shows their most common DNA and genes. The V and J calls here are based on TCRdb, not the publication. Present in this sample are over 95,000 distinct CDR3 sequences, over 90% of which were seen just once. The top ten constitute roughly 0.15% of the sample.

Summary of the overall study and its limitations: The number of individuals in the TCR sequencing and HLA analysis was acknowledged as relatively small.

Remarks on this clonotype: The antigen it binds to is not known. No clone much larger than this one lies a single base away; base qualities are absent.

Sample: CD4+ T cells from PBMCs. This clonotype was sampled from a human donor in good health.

The DNA is TGTGCCAGCAGCTCCAAACAGGGCGGCCAGCCCCAGCATTTT. Translated, this is CASSSKQGGQPQHF. The chain is assembled from TRBV7-2 and TRBJ1-5, with TRBD1 as a weak D call on 6 bases. The CDR3 has 14 amino acids, counting the end cysteine and phenylalanine. Of all the DNA, just the CDR3 is kept, 42 bases in frame from base 1. V is shortened by 4 bases, J by 7 bases, and the region joining them spans 14 bases. The germline V gene sets CDR1 to SGHTA and CDR2 to FQGNSA.